This T cell receptor (beta chain) was observed in a study of blood T cell repertoires in COVID-19. Study summary: Specimens from acute and convalescent COVID-19 originated in the United States, Italy and Spain. T cells, B-cell-depleted T cells, or PBMCs supplied cDNA or gDNA.

This CDR3 is built from 12 residues. Germline CDR1 PRHDT, CDR2 FYEKMQ (reference sequence). Trimming pared 4 bases from V and 6 bases from J, leaving 9 bases between. Study processing details: How many nucleated cells were present was estimated from reference gene primer amplification. TCRdb keeps only in-frame clones here, not all; method: immunoSEQ multiplex PCR. From that table come the V and J calls and clone size; the DNA was used to work out D and trimming. The table lists roughly 80,000 clones, roughly 84% of them singletons, with more than 14% in the top ten. The V call is TRBV13, the J call TRBJ1-1, with a tentative D call TRBD1 (6 bases). The sequencing sample was made of peripheral blood. The TCR was taken from a woman aged 65 to 85 with acute or convalescent COVID-19. The CDR3 reads CASSYTGSEAFF. Here the CDR3 DNA reads TGTGCCAGCAGCTACACAGGGTCTGAAGCTTTCTTT.